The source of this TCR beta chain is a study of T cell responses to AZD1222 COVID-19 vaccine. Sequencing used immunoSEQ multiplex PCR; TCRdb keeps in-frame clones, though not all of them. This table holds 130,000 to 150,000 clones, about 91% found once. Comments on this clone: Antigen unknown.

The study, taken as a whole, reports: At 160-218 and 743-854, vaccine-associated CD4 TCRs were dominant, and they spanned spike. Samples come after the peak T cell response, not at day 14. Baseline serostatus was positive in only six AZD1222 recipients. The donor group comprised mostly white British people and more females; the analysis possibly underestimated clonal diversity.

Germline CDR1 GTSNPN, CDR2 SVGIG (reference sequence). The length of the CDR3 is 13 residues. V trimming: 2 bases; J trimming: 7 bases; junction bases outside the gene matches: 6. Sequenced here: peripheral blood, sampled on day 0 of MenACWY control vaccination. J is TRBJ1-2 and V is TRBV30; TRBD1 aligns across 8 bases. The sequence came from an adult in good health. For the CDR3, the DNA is TGTGCCTGGAGTTTGGACAGGGCGTCTGGCTACACCTTC. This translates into CAWSLDRASGYTF.